A selection of T cell receptor beta chains follows, all from one sample in a study of T cells in tumors after PD-1 blockade. Clones were sequenced by immunoSEQ multiplex PCR, and TCRdb holds only the in-frame ones, with some missing. Of roughly 60,000 clones listed, around three quarters are singletons. Source: PBMCs, taken before anti-PD-1 treatment. Receptor source: a human donor with basal cell carcinoma. Both conserved end residues are part of each CDR3. The D gene is left open where the match is weak. Some rows mark clone size as missing; the rest say once, few, many or name a class of expanded clone.

>-|TRBJ2-2|TRBD2|TRBV5-4
CASSFSGGPTGELFF
TGTGCCAGCAGCTTTAGCGGGGGGCCCACCGGGGAGCTGTTTTTT
>-|TRBJ2-2|-|TRBV5-1
CASSLGEMNTGELFF
TGCGCCAGCAGCTTGGGGGAAATGAACACCGGGGAGCTGTTTTTT
>-|TRBJ1-1|-|TRBV19
CASSSKVGAVHTEAFF
TGTGCCAGTAGTAGCAAGGTTGGGGCTGTTCACACTGAAGCTTTCTTT
>-|TRBJ2-7|TRBD2|TRBV6-1
CASSEVSGGGSYEQYF
TGTGCCAGCAGTGAAGTTAGCGGGGGGGGTTCCTACGAGCAGTACTTC
>-|TRBJ1-1|-|TRBV19
CASSGYREMGTEAFF
TGTGCCAGTAGTGGATACAGGGAAATGGGCACTGAAGCTTTCTTT
>-|TRBJ1-6|-|TRBV18
CASSPGTNYNSPLHF
TGTGCCAGCTCACCCGGGACAAACTATAATTCACCCCTCCACTTT
>-|TRBJ1-1|TRBD1|TRBV2
CASSEGQVRMNTEAFF
TGTGCCAGCAGTGAGGGACAGGTCCGGATGAACACTGAAGCTTTCTTT
>-|TRBJ1-1|-|TRBV14
CASSQALMNTEAFF
TGTGCCAGCAGCCAAGCGCTGATGAACACTGAAGCTTTCTTT
>-|TRBJ2-1|TRBD2|TRBV5-6
CASSISGEQFF
TGTGCCAGCAGCATTAGCGGGGAGCAGTTCTTC
>-|TRBJ2-7|TRBD1|TRBV3-1/TRBV3-2
CASSPGTAYEQYF
TGTGCCAGCAGCCCGGGGACAGCCTACGAGCAGTACTTC
>-|TRBJ1-3|-|TRBV12-5
CASGLVRAGNTIYF
TGTGCTAGTGGTTTGGTCCGGGCTGGAAACACCATATATTTT
>-|TRBJ2-3|-|TRBV5-1
CASSLDQGYTDTQYF
TGCGCCAGCAGCCTTGATCAGGGGTACACAGATACGCAGTATTTT
>-|TRBJ1-4|TRBD1|TRBV4-1
CASSQGTGEMGEKLFF
TGCGCCAGCAGCCAAGGAACAGGGGAAATGGGTGAAAAACTGTTTTTT
>-|TRBJ1-2|-|TRBV6-5
CASRIPHYGYTF
TGTGCCAGCAGAATACCCCACTATGGCTACACCTTC
>-|TRBJ1-2|-|TRBV3-1/TRBV3-2
CASSQVRHGYTF
TGTGCCAGCAGCCAAGTACGTCATGGCTACACCTTC
>few|TRBJ2-5|-|TRBV19
CASSRNRYETQYF
TGTGCCAGTAGTCGGAACAGATATGAGACCCAGTACTTC